Following are 3 T cell receptor beta chains from one sample sequenced in a study of PD-1 blockade in classical Hodgkin lymphoma. As to time point: cycle 4 day 1 (C4D1), after six to seven weeks of nivolumab. All trial patients relapsed after autologous stem cell transplantation. Magnetic negative selection was used to purify CD4+ T cells from thawed PBMCs. Profiled with immunoSEQ multiplex PCR; TCRdb holds only in-frame clones, not every one. The table has tens of thousands of clones, about 85% seen once. The sequences come from CD4+ T cells from blood, collected before the fourth cycle of nivolumab. These TCRs come from a human donor with classical Hodgkin lymphoma.

The genes are TRBV29-1 and TRBJ1-4; maybe TRBD1 (6 bases). The CDR3 length is 13 residues. V dropped 7 bases and J dropped 8 bases, with 17 bases sitting between them. The germline gives CDR1 SQVTM, CDR2 ANQGSEA. The CDR3 loop is CSASTGGIEKLFF. The CDR3 DNA is TGCAGCGCCTCGACAGGAGGAATCGAAAAACTGTTTTTT. Using reference TRBV29-1 and TRBJ1-4 for the parts outside the CDR3, the full variable domain is SAVISQKPSRDICQRGTSLTIQCQVDSQVTMMFWYRQQPGQSLTLIATANQGSEATYESGFVIDKFPISRPNLTFSTLTVSNMSPEDSSIYLCSASTGGIEKLFFGSGTQLSVL.

The V gene is TRBV6-4, the J gene TRBJ2-3; 13 nucleotides line up with TRBD2. V was pared by 3 bases and J by 1 base, with 1 base of the junction left unmatched. The CDR3 extends over 16 amino acids. The germline CDR1 and CDR2 sequences are MRHNA and SNTAGT. CDR3 residues: CASSEGLAGRTDTQYF. CDR3 sequence (DNA): TGTGCCAGCAGTGAGGGACTAGCGGGACGCACAGATACGCAGTATTTT.

This rearrangement joins TRBV10-3 to TRBJ1-1; TRBD1 is a possible D gene (5 bases). Germline loops: CDR1 ENHRY, CDR2 SYGVKD. With 0 bases removed from V and 2 bases from J, the gap between germline ends came to 16 bases. The CDR3 spans 17 residues. The CDR3 DNA reads TGTGCCATCAGTGAGTCTCATGGCCAGGGCTCTAACACTGAAGCTTTCTTT. Translation: CAISESHGQGSNTEAFF.